This passage covers 5 T cell receptor beta chains from one sample sequenced in a study of shared clonotypes between healthy human individuals. TCRdb's table, derived via immunoSEQ multiplex PCR, lists solely in-frame clones and lacks some. The sample shows over 1.5 million clones, around 98% of them seen only once. Sequencing was carried out using naive CD4+ T cells sorted from blood. Subset denoted: CD45RA+ positively selected. All receptors derive from a young man in good health.

The chain is built from TRBV11-1 and TRBJ2-1; D call uncertain. The V end was cut by 1 base, the J end by 7 bases, with 2 bases between. CDR1 is SGHAT and CDR2 is FQDESV in the germline V gene (reference sequence). The CDR3 is 11 residues long. The CDR3 loop is CASSLGNEQFF. The CDR3 DNA sequence: TGTGCCAGCAGCTTAGGTAATGAGCAGTTCTTC.

The V gene is TRBV19, the J gene TRBJ1-5; no clear D. The CDR3 consists of 13 residues. The ends were cut back, 3 bases at V and 5 bases at J, with 8 bases in the middle. CDR1 LNHDA and CDR2 SQIVND come from the germline V gene (reference sequence). CDR3 sequence: CASSILEDQPQHF. In DNA, the CDR3 is TGTGCCAGTAGTATCTTAGAAGATCAGCCCCAGCATTTT.

The V and J genes are TRBV19 and TRBJ1-2; a weak D match, TRBD1 (5 bases). This CDR3 contains 13 residues. The germline CDR1 and CDR2 sequences are LNHDA and SQIVND (reference sequence). Between the trimmed V and J ends, which lost 3 bases and 4 bases, there was a span of 9 bases. DNA of the CDR3: TGTGCCAGTAGTATGGCAGGGACCTATGGCTACACCTTC. Translated: CASSMAGTYGYTF. The full variable domain, in which reference TRBV19 and TRBJ1-2 provide the parts outside the CDR3, is DGGITQSPKYLFRKEGQNVTLSCEQNLNHDAMYWYRQDPGQGLRLIYYSQIVNDFQKGDIAEGYSVSREKKESFPLTVTSAQKNPTAFYLCASSMAGTYGYTFGSGTRLTVV.

This chain connects TRBV7-9 to TRBJ1-2; maybe TRBD1 (6 bases). The CDR3 has 14 residues. Germline V lookup: CDR1 SEHNR, CDR2 FQNEAQ (reference sequence). With 0 bases removed from V and 6 bases from J, the gap between germline ends came to 11 bases. CDR3 amino acids: CASSLAGTSNGYTF. The CDR3 DNA reads TGTGCCAGCAGCTTAGCCGGGACATCAAATGGCTACACCTTC.

The chain recombines TRBV18 with TRBJ2-1; tentative D call: TRBD2 (6 bases). The CDR3 consists of 17 residues. Germline values: CDR1 KGHSH, CDR2 LQKENI. Trimming shortened V by 0 bases and J by 6 bases, and 18 bases separated the two germline ends. The CDR3 bases are TGTGCCAGCTCACCACCCTCCCCAGGAGGGATAATCAATGAGCAGTTCTTC. Protein product: CASSPPSPGGIINEQFF.